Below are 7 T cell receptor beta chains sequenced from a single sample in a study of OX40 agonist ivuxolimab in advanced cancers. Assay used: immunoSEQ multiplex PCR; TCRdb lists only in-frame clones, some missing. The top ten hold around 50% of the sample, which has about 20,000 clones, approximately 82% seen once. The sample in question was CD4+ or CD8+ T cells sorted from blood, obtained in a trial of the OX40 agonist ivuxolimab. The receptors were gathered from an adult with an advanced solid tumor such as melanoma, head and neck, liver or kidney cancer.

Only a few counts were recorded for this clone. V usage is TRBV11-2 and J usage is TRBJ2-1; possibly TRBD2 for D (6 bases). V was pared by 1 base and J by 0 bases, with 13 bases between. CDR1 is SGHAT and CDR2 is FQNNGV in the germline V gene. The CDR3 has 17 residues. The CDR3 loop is CASSLVRGGNSYNEQFF. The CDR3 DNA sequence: TGTGCCAGCAGCTTAGTTCGCGGCGGGAACTCCTACAATGAGCAGTTCTTC.

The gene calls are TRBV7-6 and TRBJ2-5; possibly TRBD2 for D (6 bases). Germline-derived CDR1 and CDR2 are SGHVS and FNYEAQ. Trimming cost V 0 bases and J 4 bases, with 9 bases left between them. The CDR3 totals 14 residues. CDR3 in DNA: TGTGCCAGCAGCTTAGCGTACGGGGGAGAGACCCAGTACTTC. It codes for CASSLAYGGETQYF.

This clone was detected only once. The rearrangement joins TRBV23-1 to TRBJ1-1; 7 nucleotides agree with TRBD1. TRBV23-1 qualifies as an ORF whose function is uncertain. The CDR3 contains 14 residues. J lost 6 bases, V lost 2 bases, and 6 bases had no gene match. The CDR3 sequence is CASSQKDRAPEAFF. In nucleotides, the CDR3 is TGCGCCAGCAGTCAAAAAGACAGGGCGCCTGAAGCTTTCTTT.

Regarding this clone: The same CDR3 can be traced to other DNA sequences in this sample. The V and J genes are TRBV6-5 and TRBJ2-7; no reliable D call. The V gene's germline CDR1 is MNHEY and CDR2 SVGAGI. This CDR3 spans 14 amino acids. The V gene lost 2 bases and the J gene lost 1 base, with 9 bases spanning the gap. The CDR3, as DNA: TGTGCCAGCAGTTACGGGCAGAGTTCCTACGAGCAGTACTTC. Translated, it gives CASSYGQSSYEQYF.

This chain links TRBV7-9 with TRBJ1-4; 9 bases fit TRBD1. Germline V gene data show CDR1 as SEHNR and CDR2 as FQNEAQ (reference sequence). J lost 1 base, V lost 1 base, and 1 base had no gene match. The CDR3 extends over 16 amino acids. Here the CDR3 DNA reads TGTGCCAGCAGCTTAGGGGGACAGGGAACTAATGAAAAACTGTTTTTT. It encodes CASSLGGQGTNEKLFF.

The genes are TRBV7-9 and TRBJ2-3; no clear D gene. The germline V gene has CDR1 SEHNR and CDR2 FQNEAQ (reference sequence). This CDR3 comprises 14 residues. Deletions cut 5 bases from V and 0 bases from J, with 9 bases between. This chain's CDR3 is CASSRSLSTDTQYF. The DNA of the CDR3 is TGTGCCAGCAGCCGTAGCCTTAGCACAGATACGCAGTATTTT. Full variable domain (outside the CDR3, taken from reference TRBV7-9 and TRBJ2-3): DTGVSQNPRHKITKRGQNVTFRCDPISEHNRLYWYRQTLGQGPEFLTYFQNEAQLEKSRLLSDRFSAERPKGSFSTLEIQRTEQGDSAMYLCASSRSLSTDTQYFGPGTRLTVL.

The CDR3 nucleotides are TGCGCCAGCAGTGACGACAGGGTACTAGCGGGAGCGAACGGGGAGCTGTTTTTT. This gives the protein CASSDDRVLAGANGELFF. This chain connects TRBV10-1 to TRBJ2-2; TRBD2 matches 11 bases. The CDR3 loop spans 18 amino acids. Germline-derived CDR1 and CDR2 are WNHNN and SYGVQD (reference sequence). Trimming took 3 bases from V and 7 from J; bases not matched to a gene: 13.